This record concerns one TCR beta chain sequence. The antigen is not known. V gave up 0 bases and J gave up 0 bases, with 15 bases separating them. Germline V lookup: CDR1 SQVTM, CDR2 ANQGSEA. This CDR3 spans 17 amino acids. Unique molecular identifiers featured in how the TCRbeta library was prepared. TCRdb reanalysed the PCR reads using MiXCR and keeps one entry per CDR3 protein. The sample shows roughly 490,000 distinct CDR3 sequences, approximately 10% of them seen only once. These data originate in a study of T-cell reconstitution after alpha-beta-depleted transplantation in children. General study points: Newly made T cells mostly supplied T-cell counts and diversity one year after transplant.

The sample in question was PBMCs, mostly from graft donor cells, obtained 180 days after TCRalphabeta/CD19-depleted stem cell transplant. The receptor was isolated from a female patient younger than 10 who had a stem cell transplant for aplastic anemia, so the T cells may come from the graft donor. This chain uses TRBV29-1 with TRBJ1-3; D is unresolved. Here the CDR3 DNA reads TGCAGCGTTGAAGAATCATTTAGCAGTCTCTCTGGAAACACCATATATTTT. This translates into CSVEESFSSLSGNTIYF. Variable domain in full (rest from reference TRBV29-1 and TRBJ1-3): SAVISQKPSRDICQRGTSLTIQCQVDSQVTMMFWYRQQPGQSLTLIATANQGSEATYESGFVIDKFPISRPNLTFSTLTVSNMSPEDSSIYLCSVEESFSSLSGNTIYFGEGSWLTVV.